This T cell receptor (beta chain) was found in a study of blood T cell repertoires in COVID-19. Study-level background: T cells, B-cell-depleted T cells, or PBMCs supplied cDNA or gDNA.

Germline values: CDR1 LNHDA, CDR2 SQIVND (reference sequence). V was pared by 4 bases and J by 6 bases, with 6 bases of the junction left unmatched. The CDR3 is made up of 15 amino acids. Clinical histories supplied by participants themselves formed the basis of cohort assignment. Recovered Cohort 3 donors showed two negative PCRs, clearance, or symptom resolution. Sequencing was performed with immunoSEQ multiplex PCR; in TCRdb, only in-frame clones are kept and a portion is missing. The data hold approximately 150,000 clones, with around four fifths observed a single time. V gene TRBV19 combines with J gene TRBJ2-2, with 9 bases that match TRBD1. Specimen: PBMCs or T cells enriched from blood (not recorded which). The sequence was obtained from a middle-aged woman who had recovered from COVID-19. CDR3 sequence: CASSKGTGRSGELFF. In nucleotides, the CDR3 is TGTGCCAGTAGTAAAGGGACAGGGAGGTCCGGGGAGCTGTTTTTT.